This T cell receptor (beta chain) is drawn from a study of shared clonotypes between healthy human individuals. With regard to this clone: Its antigen is still unknown.

The protocol was immunoSEQ multiplex PCR, while the TCRdb copy is restricted to in-frame clones and leaves out a portion. Altogether approximately 330,000 clones are present, less than 85% being singletons, with the ten largest covering 10%. Study results and caveats: Non-shared clonotypes showed lower generation probabilities than clonotypes common to all four donors. Estimated richness was generally greater in naive than memory subsets.

Material for sequencing was memory CD4+ T cells sorted from blood. Regarding subset: CD45RA-negative fraction. The sequence came from a young man in good health.

The CDR3 region is CASTRGAHTEAFF. The CDR3 DNA reads as TGTGCCAGCACGCGGGGGGCCCACACTGAAGCTTTCTTT. The chain combines TRBV6-5 with TRBJ1-1; possibly TRBD1 for D (6 bases). Trimming left V 7 bases short and J 3 bases short, with 12 bases between. Germline lookup yields CDR1 MNHEY and CDR2 SVGAGI. The CDR3 length is 13 residues.